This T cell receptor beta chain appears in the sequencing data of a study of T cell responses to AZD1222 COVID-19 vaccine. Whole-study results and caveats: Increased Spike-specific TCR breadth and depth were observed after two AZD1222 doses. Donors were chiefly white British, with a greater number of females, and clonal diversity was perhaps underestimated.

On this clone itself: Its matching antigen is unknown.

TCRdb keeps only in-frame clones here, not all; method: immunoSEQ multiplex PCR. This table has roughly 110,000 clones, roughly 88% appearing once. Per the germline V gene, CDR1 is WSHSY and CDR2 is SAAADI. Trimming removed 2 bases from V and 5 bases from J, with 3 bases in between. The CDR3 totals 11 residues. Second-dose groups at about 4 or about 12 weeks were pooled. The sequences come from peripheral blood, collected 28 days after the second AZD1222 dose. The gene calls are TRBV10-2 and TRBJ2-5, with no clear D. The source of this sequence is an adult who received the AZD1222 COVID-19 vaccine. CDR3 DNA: TGCGCCAGCAGTGAGGCGGAGACCCAGTACTTC. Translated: CASSEAETQYF.